Each of the 3 T cell receptor beta chains below was sequenced from the same sample in a study of blood T cell repertoires in COVID-19 (dated by TCRdb to the early 2020s). The library relied on the immunoSEQ multiplex PCR assay. TCRdb re-hosts the immuneACCESS table, in-frame sequences only. Its copies lack some clones; in the studies checked, an unresolved V gene accounts for under half of them, and the cause for the rest is not known. The sample table contains approximately 330,000 clones; only one count was recorded for approximately 86% of them. Of the sample, about 4.2% falls within the top ten clones. What was sequenced was PBMCs or T cells enriched from blood (not recorded which). These TCRs come from a woman in her 40s with acute COVID-19.

V is TRBV28 and J is TRBJ2-1; D remains ambiguous. Germline CDR1 MDHEN, CDR2 SYDVKM. V was shortened by 1 base and J by 4 bases, with 20 bases between the two germline ends. The CDR3 has 18 residues. CDR3 sequence: CASSLSLGSFSIYNEQFF. In DNA, the CDR3 is TGTGCCAGCAGTTTATCGCTCGGGTCATTCTCAATTTACAATGAGCAGTTCTTC.

The CDR3 DNA reads as TGTGCCAGCAGCCCTCTCCAGGGGGGCATGTGGGGCTACACCTTC. Amino acid sequence: CASSPLQGGMWGYTF. The chain joins TRBV11-2 to TRBJ1-2; 7 bases align to TRBD1. Unmatched junction bases numbered 14, after V lost 5 bases and J lost 8 bases. The length of the CDR3 is 15 residues. The V gene's germline CDR1 is SGHAT and CDR2 FQNNGV.

V gene TRBV27 combines with J gene TRBJ2-2; D perhaps matches TRBD2 (6 bases). This CDR3 contains 14 residues. CDR1 is MNHEY, CDR2 SMNVEV, per germline (reference sequence). Trimming shortened V by 1 base and J by 5 bases, and 8 bases separated the two germline ends. DNA for the CDR3: TGTGCCAGCAGTTTATTTGGGGGGACCGGGGAGCTGTTTTTT. It encodes CASSLFGGTGELFF.